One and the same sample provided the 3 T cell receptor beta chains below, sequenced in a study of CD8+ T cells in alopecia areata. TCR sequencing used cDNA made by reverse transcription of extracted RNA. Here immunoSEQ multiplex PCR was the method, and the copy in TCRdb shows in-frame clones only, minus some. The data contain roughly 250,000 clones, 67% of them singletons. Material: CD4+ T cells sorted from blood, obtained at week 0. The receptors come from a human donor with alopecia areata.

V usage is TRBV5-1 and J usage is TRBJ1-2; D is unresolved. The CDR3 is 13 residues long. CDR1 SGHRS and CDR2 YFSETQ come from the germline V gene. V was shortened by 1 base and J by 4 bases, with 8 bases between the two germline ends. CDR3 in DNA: TGCGCCAGCAGCTTGCCGGGAGGCTATGGCTACACCTTC. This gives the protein CASSLPGGYGYTF.

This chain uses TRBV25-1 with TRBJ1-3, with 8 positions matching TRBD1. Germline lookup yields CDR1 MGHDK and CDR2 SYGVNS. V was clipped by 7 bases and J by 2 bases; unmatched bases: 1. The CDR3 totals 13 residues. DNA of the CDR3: TGTGCCAGCATGACAGGGGCTGGAAACACCATATATTTT. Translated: CASMTGAGNTIYF.

The CDR3 DNA sequence: TGTGCCTGGAGTGCATATCTCCCGCCGGAGACAGGGAACTACGAGCAGTACTTC. The encoded protein is CAWSAYLPPETGNYEQYF. V usage is TRBV30 and J usage is TRBJ2-7; 7 bases line up with TRBD1. Germline V lookup: CDR1 GTSNPN, CDR2 SVGIG (reference sequence). The V segment lost 1 base and the J segment 3 bases; nucleotides outside the gene matches: 18. This CDR3 is 18 amino acids long.